The 28 T cell receptor beta chains below were found in one sample sequenced in a study of T cells expressing NK-cell markers. TCRdb re-called the 5' RACE reads; one entry per CDR3 protein, DNA not given. The table for this sample gives about 460,000 distinct CDR3 sequences. Sequencing used blood T cells: a sorted CD56 or NKG2C T cell subset, CD4+ or CD8+ T cells, or bulk PBMC T cells (not recorded which). Receptors were obtained from a woman aged 45-65 years in good health.

This chain joins TRBV2 and TRBJ2-2; TCRdb reports TRBD1, a call that lacks DNA to check it against. Germline V gives CDR1 SNHLY, CDR2 FYNNEI. This CDR3 is built from 14 residues. This CDR3 is CASKKGAQDGELFF.

The V and J genes are TRBV7-6 and TRBJ2-1; TCRdb gives TRBD1 as the D gene, but with no DNA this cannot be confirmed. This CDR3 has 13 residues. Germline lookup yields CDR1 SGHVS and CDR2 FNYEAQ. The CDR3 loop is CASSLTGRNEQFF.

The chain links TRBV29-1 to TRBJ2-5; TCRdb designates TRBD1, a call that cannot be tested without DNA. Germline CDR1 and CDR2: SQVTM and ANQGSEA. CDR3 length: 14 amino acids. The chain's CDR3 is CSAVGAEYQETQYF.

This sequence joins TRBV2 and TRBJ1-4; TCRdb proposes TRBD1, but this gene call is untestable without DNA. The CDR3 contains 13 residues. Germline CDR1 is SNHLY and CDR2 is FYNNEI. This chain's CDR3 is CASSARTGEKLFF.

The chain carries TRBV9 and TRBJ2-5; TCRdb calls TRBD2, which cannot be checked without DNA. Germline loops: CDR1 SGDLS, CDR2 YYNGEE. The CDR3 is 18 residues long. The chain's CDR3 is CASSVGASGRAGQETQYF.

V is TRBV20-1 and J is TRBJ2-2; TCRdb lists TRBD2, though no DNA is available to test this call. Germline CDR1 and CDR2: DFQATT and SNEGSKA (reference sequence). The CDR3 has 15 amino acids. CDR3: CSAQGGGGFTGELFF.

This sequence joins TRBV30 and TRBJ2-5; there is no DNA to check the TCRdb D call of TRBD1. The germline V gene has CDR1 GTSNPN and CDR2 SVGIG (reference sequence). There are 13 residues in the CDR3. The CDR3: CAWTPGGQETQYF.

The chain links TRBV29-1 to TRBJ2-7; the TCRdb call, TRBD2, lacks DNA for checking. Germline CDR1 is SQVTM and CDR2 is ANQGSEA. The CDR3 extends over 12 amino acids. The CDR3 is CSVGLDWREQYF.

The rearrangement joins TRBV9 to TRBJ1-1; as DNA is missing, the TRBD1 call by TCRdb cannot be tested. The CDR3 has 14 amino acids. Germline V gene lookup returns CDR1 SGDLS and CDR2 YYNGEE. CDR3 loop: CASSAGQGNTEAFF.

V is TRBV15 and J is TRBJ2-3; no DNA is available, so the TRBD1 call from TCRdb remains unchecked. The CDR3 is 15 residues long. CDR1 is LNHNV, CDR2 YYDKDF, per germline (reference sequence). This CDR3 is CATSRAGLAENTQYF.

CDR3 residues: CATARSSGRVQTDTQYF. V usage is TRBV24-1 and J usage is TRBJ2-3; the D call of TRBD2 rests on TCRdb alone, since no DNA is present to check it. Germline V lookup: CDR1 KGHDR, CDR2 SFDVKD. This CDR3 region has 17 residues.

The chain employs TRBV7-2 and TRBJ1-4. This CDR3 has 15 residues. Germline V gives CDR1 SGHTA, CDR2 FQGNSA. The CDR3 spells CASSFFSDYNEKLFF.

CDR3: CASSAGREYFADTQYF. The rearrangement joins TRBV10-1 to TRBJ2-3; TCRdb proposes TRBD2, but this gene call is untestable without DNA. CDR1 is WNHNN and CDR2 is SYGVQD in the germline V gene (reference sequence). The CDR3 loop spans 16 amino acids.

This rearrangement joins TRBV29-1 to TRBJ1-1; TCRdb lists TRBD1, though no DNA is available to test this call. This CDR3 has 14 amino acids. Germline V CDR1 and CDR2: SQVTM, ANQGSEA. The CDR3 spells CSGGGDRGFTEAFF.

V usage is TRBV12-3 or TRBV12-4 and J usage is TRBJ2-6; TCRdb's D gene call, TRBD1, goes unchecked for lack of DNA. The CDR3 runs 18 residues. CDR3 amino acids: CASRERGQGEGGANVLTF.

The chain joins TRBV12-3 or TRBV12-4 to TRBJ1-1. The CDR3 length is 12 residues. CDR3 residues: CASSLEYTEAFF.

The V gene is TRBV18, the J gene TRBJ1-5; TCRdb calls TRBD1, which cannot be checked without DNA. From germline, CDR1 is KGHSH and CDR2 LQKENI. The CDR3 sequence is 16 residues long. CDR3 protein: CASSLDRTGGDQPQHF.

J is TRBJ2-2 and V is TRBV12-3 or TRBV12-4; absent DNA, TCRdb's TRBD1 call cannot be checked. The CDR3 runs to 16 residues. The CDR3: CASSHPVRQLTGELFF.

The CDR3 is CASSLASSLGYEQFF. V usage is TRBV5-1 and J usage is TRBJ2-1; TCRdb's D call of TRBD2 is untestable without DNA. The germline V gene encodes CDR1 SGHRS and CDR2 YFSETQ. This CDR3 region has 15 residues. The full variable domain, rest sourced from reference TRBV5-1 and TRBJ2-1, is KAGVTQTPRYLIKTRGQQVTLSCSPISGHRSVSWYQQTPGQGLQFLFEYFSETQRNKGNFPGRFSGRQFSNSRSEMNVSTLELGDSALYLCASSLASSLGYEQFFGPGTRLTVL.

The chain has TRBV12-3 or TRBV12-4 and TRBJ1-4; TCRdb gives TRBD1 as the D gene, but with no DNA this cannot be confirmed. The CDR3 runs 14 residues. This CDR3 is CASSKTGASEKLFF.

The rearrangement joins TRBV5-1 to TRBJ2-3; TCRdb lists TRBD2, though no DNA is available to test this call. The CDR3 runs 17 residues. Germline assignment: CDR1 SGHRS and CDR2 YFSETQ. The CDR3 here is CASSLRTSGNARGTQYF.

The V gene is TRBV6-6, the J gene TRBJ1-5. Germline V gene lookup returns CDR1 MNHNY and CDR2 SVGAGI (reference sequence). CDR3 length equals 15 residues. The CDR3 is CASSYSRVLGQPQHF.

V and J are TRBV12-3 or TRBV12-4 and TRBJ2-1; without DNA, the TCRdb call of TRBD1 cannot be checked. CDR3 length equals 16 residues. This CDR3 reads CASSSPGTATYNEQFF.

The chain uses TRBV10-1 and TRBJ1-6; TCRdb's D call, TRBD1, is unchecked because there is no DNA. Germline loops: CDR1 WNHNN, CDR2 SYGVQD (reference sequence). CDR3 size: 13 residues. The CDR3 is CASSGTGGSPLHF.

This chain uses TRBV5-1 with TRBJ2-1; TCRdb proposes TRBD1, but this gene call is untestable without DNA. The CDR3 length is 16 residues. Germline V lookup: CDR1 SGHRS, CDR2 YFSETQ. This CDR3 is CASSLEGGLSYNEQFF. The full variable domain, in which reference TRBV5-1 and TRBJ2-1 provide the parts outside the CDR3, is KAGVTQTPRYLIKTRGQQVTLSCSPISGHRSVSWYQQTPGQGLQFLFEYFSETQRNKGNFPGRFSGRQFSNSRSEMNVSTLELGDSALYLCASSLEGGLSYNEQFFGPGTRLTVL.

J is TRBJ2-3 and V is TRBV10-3; TCRdb returns TRBD1, unconfirmable since there is no DNA. The CDR3 sequence is 14 residues long. Per germline, CDR1 ENHRY and CDR2 SYGVKD. The CDR3 protein is CAIRDRILTDTQYF.

The rearrangement links TRBV12-3 or TRBV12-4 to TRBJ2-1; TCRdb reports TRBD1, a call that lacks DNA to check it against. This CDR3 comprises 16 residues. This CDR3 is CASSFGQGVLFGEQFF.

This chain links TRBV12-3 or TRBV12-4 with TRBJ2-1; TCRdb gives TRBD2 as the D gene, but with no DNA this cannot be confirmed. The CDR3 length is 13 residues. The CDR3 loop reads CASSSALGTPIVF.